This T cell receptor beta chain comes out of a study of T cells in Graves' hyperthyroidism and ophthalmopathy. General observations from the study: Ophthalmopathy was told apart from stable hyperthyroidism by a 13 V-J model.

TCR beta CDR3 sequences were amplified from RNA transcripts. TCR CDR3 regions were first amplified by RT-PCR with HTBI primers. TCRdb ran MiXCR on the multiplex PCR reads and lists one entry per CDR3 protein. Of roughly 300,000 distinct CDR3 sequences listed, roughly 20% are singletons. About this clonotype itself: No antigen is known for it. A much more abundant neighbour one base away suggests this may be a read error.

CDR3 size: 19 residues. CDR1 MNHNY and CDR2 SVGAGI come from the germline V gene (reference sequence). Trimming stripped 1 base from V and 4 bases from J, with 22 bases between. The diagnoses drew upon clinical symptoms, serum thyroxine and TRAb, thyroid ultrasound and orbital computed tomography. This receptor was taken from a woman aged 50 to 60 with Graves' hyperthyroidism. The rearrangement joins TRBV6-6 to TRBJ2-2, with D possibly TRBD2 on 7 matching bases. Material for sequencing was blood. CDR3: CASSYLGGQTPKSTGELFF. CDR3 in DNA: TGTGCCAGCAGTTACTTGGGGGGGCAGACCCCGAAGAGCACCGGGGAGCTGTTTTTT.